This TCR beta chain was recovered during a study of cytomegalovirus exposure and HLA in healthy donors. In the case of this clone: Its antigen remains unidentified.

The study ran its PCR with 60 Vbeta and 13 Jbeta primers. The repertoire was sequenced with immunoSEQ multiplex PCR; TCRdb's copy has only in-frame clones and lacks some. Among about 160,000 clones listed, about 76% were seen once. The CDR3 contains 14 residues. Per germline, CDR1 MNHNS and CDR2 SASEGT. The V end was cut by 7 bases, the J end by 2 bases, with 14 bases between. Study findings and constraints: Later analysis placed DRB1 highest and HLA-C lowest in TCR association rates, which differed by HLA locus.

The chain joins TRBV6-1 to TRBJ1-2; D unresolved. The source of this sequence is a human donor in good health. The material sequenced was PBMCs. CDR3 region: CASIFSRGNYGYTF. CDR3 nucleotides: TGTGCCAGCATATTCTCACGGGGAAACTATGGCTACACCTTC.